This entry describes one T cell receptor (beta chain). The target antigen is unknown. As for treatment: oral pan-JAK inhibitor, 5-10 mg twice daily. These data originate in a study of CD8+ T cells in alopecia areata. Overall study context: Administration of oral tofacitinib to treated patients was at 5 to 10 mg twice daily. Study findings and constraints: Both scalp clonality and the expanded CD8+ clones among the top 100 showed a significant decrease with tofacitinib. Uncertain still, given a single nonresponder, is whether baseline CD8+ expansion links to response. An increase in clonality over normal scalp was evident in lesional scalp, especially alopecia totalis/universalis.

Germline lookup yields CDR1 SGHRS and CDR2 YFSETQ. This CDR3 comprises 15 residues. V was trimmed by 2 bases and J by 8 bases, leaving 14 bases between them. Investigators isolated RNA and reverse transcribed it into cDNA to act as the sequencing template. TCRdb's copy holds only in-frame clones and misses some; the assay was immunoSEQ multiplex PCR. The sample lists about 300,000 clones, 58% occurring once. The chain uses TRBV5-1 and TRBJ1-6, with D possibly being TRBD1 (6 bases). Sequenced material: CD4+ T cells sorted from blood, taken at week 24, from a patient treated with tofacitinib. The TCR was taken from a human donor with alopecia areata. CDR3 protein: CASSFNTGPDSPLHF. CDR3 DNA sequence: TGCGCCAGCAGCTTTAACACAGGGCCAGATTCACCCCTCCACTTT.